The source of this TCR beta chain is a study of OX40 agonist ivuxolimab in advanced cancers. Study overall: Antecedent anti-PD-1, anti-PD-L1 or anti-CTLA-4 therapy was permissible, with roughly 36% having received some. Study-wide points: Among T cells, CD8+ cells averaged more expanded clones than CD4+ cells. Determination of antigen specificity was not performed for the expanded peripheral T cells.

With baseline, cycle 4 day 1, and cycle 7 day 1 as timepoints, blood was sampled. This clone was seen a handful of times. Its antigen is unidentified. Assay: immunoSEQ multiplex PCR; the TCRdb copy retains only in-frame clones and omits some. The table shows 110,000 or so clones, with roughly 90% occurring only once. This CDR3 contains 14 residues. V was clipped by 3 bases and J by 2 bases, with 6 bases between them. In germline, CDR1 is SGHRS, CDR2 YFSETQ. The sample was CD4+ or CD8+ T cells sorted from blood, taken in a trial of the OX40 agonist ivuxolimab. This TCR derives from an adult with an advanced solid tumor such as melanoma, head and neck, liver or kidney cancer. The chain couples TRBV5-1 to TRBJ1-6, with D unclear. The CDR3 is CASSSGTYNSPLHF. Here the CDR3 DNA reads TGCGCCAGCAGCTCCGGGACCTATAATTCACCCCTCCACTTT.